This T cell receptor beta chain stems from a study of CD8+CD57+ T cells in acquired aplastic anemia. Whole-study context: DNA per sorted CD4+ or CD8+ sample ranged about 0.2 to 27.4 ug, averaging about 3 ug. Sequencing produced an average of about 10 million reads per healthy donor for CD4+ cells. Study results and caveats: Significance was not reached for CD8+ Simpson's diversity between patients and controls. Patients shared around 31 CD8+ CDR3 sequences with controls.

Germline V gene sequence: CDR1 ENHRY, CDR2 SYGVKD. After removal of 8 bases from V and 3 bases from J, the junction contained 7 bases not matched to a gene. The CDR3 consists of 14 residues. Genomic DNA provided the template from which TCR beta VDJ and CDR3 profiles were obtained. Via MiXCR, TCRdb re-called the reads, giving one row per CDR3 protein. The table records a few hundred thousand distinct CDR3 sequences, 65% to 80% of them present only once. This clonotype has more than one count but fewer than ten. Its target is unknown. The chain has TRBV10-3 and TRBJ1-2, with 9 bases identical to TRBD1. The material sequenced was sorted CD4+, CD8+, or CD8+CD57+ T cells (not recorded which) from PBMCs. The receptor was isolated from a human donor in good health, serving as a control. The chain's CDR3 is CAILRDRADYGYTF. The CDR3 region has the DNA TGTGCCATCCTCCGGGACAGGGCCGACTATGGCTACACCTTC.